This T cell receptor (beta chain) was retrieved from a study of shared clonotypes between healthy human individuals. Study outcomes and limitations: The study generally estimated greater richness for naive than memory subsets. Against clonotypes common to all four donors, non-shared ones had lower generation probabilities. Shared clonotypes: about 5.3% naive CD4, around 3.5% naive CD8, 2.3% memory CD4, approximately 0.4% memory CD8.

The study enrolled healthy HIV-negative adults without recent acute infections or vaccinations as donors. The CDR3 runs to 13 residues. V was trimmed by 2 bases and J by 4 bases, leaving 6 bases between them. Germline V CDR1 and CDR2: MNHEY, SVGAGI. Only in-frame clones appear in the TCRdb table, and some are missing; sequencing was by immunoSEQ multiplex PCR. The sample shows about 2 million clones, 90% to 95% of them seen only once. Turning to this clone: Its specificity is unknown.

The TCR was taken from a man younger than 35 in good health. V and J are TRBV6-5 and TRBJ1-5; D might be TRBD1 (6 bases). The sequencing sample was made of naive CD4+ T cells sorted from blood. Subset here: CD45RA+ positively selected. Here the CDR3 reads CASSYDRNQPQHF. For the CDR3, the DNA is TGTGCCAGCAGTTACGACAGGAATCAGCCCCAGCATTTT.